Included here is one TCR beta chain sequence, with context. No cognate antigen has been identified for it. There are no base qualities to consult, and no much larger clone falls within one base. The time point label for this specimen denotes: newly diagnosed GD, antithyroid drugs for less than 3 months. For both TCR sequencing and RNA sequencing, RNA was extracted from PBMCs using TRIzol. The diagnosis of Graves' disease was made according to American Thyroid Association guidelines. The patients came from an endocrinology department in Xi'an, China. Each patient gave approximately 9 milliliters of peripheral blood, collected in an EDTA anticoagulant tube. Ficoll Paque Plus density gradient separation was used to isolate PBMCs, and no additional T cell sorting was done. An Agilent 2100 Bioanalyzer and agarose gel were used to check RNA quality, while a NanoDrop 2000 measured RNA concentration. This specimen comes from a study of regulatory T cells in long-lasting Graves disease listed by TCRdb under 2021. Background on the whole study: In the newly diagnosed Graves' disease group, patients had been taking antithyroid drugs for less than 3 months. Peripheral blood TCR sequencing and RNA sequencing compared persistent Graves' disease patients with newly diagnosed Graves' disease patients. The study was registered as a clinical trial and conducted in China. TCR sequencing covered some 13 persistent and around 20 newly diagnosed Graves' disease patients, 33 samples in total.

V is cut by 0 bases and J by 0 bases, and the space between the germline ends is 13 bases. CDR1 and CDR2 (LGHNA, YSLEER) derive from the germline V gene. The CDR3 contains 17 residues, cysteine and phenylalanine counted. Of all the DNA, just the CDR3 is kept, 51 bases in frame from base 1. Results and caveats for the whole study, not just this receptor: More public clonotypes were shared among persistent patients (under 3,000) than among newly diagnosed patients (just under 1,000). Persistent disease showed preferential use of TRBV28, TRBJ1-2 and TRBJ2-5, whereas newly diagnosed disease favored TRBV20-1 and TRBJ2-1. Peripheral blood alone was examined, since thyroid tissue, which constituted the primary lesion, could not be accessed. Lower TCR Shannon entropy and fewer highly expanded clones were observed in persistent Graves' disease patients than in newly diagnosed patients, which suggested clonal expansion. Sequencing and analysis were restricted to the TCR beta chain. The authors acknowledged the small sample size as a limitation that may reduce accuracy.

Library preparation employed multiplex PCR. Sequencer: Illumina HiSeq 4000. iRepertoire HTBI primers and Arm-PCR amplification of CDR3 regions were used to construct TCR beta libraries. PCR products were gel purified before sequencing. In the source study's methods: Gene usage analysis of CDR3 amino acid clonotypes relied on the 60 to 65 TRBV and about 15 TRBJ segments identified across samples. Filtered high-quality paired reads were merged into contigs using COPE and FqMerger. BLAST was used to align contigs to the IMGT TRBV, TRBD and TRBJ reference genes, and CDR3 was defined following IMGT. Any clonotype with a frequency above 0.1% was counted as a highly expanded clone. Shannon entropy served as the measure of repertoire diversity, while the Gini coefficient captured V-J evenness. A clonotype found in more than one individual was treated as public. TCRdb took the public reads, trimmed them with fastp at Q25, ran MiXCR for clone calling and kept in-frame beta chains. Identical CDR3 protein sequences are pooled into one entry, listed with their most common genes and DNA. These V and J calls rely on TCRdb rather than the paper's analysis. This sample is represented by under 400,000 distinct CDR3 sequences; over 15% of them were singletons. The ten largest make up 30% of the sample.

The data were also submitted as part of a second study, on T cells in Graves' hyperthyroidism and ophthalmopathy. Per the second study: Graves' hyperthyroidism was defined as stable when no progression to ophthalmopathy occurred over 18 months of follow-up. Hyperthyroidism patients were newly diagnosed, with disease duration under 2 months, and aged 18 to 65 years. The study excluded patients with uncontrolled infections, other autoimmune diseases, pregnancy or lactation. Diagnoses were established on the basis of clinical symptoms, serum thyroxine and TRAb, thyroid ultrasound, and orbital computed tomography. The first round of RT-PCR for the TCR CDR3 was performed with the HTBI primer set and the Qiagen OneStep RT-PCR kit. Most expanded thyroid clonotypes (frequency above 0.001) were also found in blood, which suggests that blood repertoires may mirror thyroid immune responses. A model built on a 13 V-J signature distinguished ophthalmopathy from stable hyperthyroidism, reaching roughly 88% sensitivity and approximately 81% specificity in cross-validation and 80%/75% in testing. In validation, the model predicted progression to ophthalmopathy with roughly 66% sensitivity and less than 75% specificity, a median of around six months before onset. To identify distinguishing TCR V-J signatures, a discovery cohort of about 95 patients was used, comprising approximately 40 with Graves' ophthalmopathy and some 57 with stable Graves' hyperthyroidism. An independent validation cohort of some 18 hyperthyroidism patients and 15 or so patients who later progressed to ophthalmopathy tested prospective prediction of ophthalmopathy. The 95 to 100 discovery patients were divided at random into training and test sets in a 7:3 ratio. In more than 5 Graves' hyperthyroidism patients, the study also compared T-cell repertoires from thyroid tissue with T-cell repertoires from blood. After blood sampling, hyperthyroidism patients were treated with methimazole at a starting dose of 30 mg daily, and ophthalmopathy patients were treated with high-dose intravenous methylprednisolone. A second multiplex PCR round built the libraries, followed by size selection and purification. Libraries were sequenced paired-end with 100 bp reads on an Illumina HiSeq2000. SOAPnuke was used to process the raw data, removing reads that contained adapters or uncalled bases, had a mean Phred below 15, or lacked an exact match to the constant primer or identifier. High-quality paired reads were merged with COPE v1.2.5, and unique nucleotide sequences were defined as clonotypes. MiTCR v1.1 was used to align clonotypes to the IMGT TRBV, TRBD and TRBJ reference segments. The analysis was restricted to V-J combinations with a frequency above 0.0001, which together covered 99% to 99.2% of the repertoires. A TCS score was defined as the ratio of F50 (clonal expansion) to E x V (chaos), with BLOSUM62-based TCRdist applied between CDR3 peptides within each V-J. Welch's t-statistics and random forest reduced approximately 520 V-J features to 13, which were used in a naive Bayes classifier (R e1071). No statistical method was used to set the sample size in advance, and investigators knew the group allocation. The paper reports TCR Vbeta CDR3 sequencing of about 140 peripheral blood samples: around 45 ophthalmopathy, over 70 hyperthyroidism and roughly 17 progressor patients.

The source is a man in his forties or fifties with Graves disease. Donor details come from another sample of the same person, matched by shared clones. The chain links TRBV4-3 with TRBJ2-3; the D gene is possibly TRBD2, with 5 bases matching. Specimen: peripheral blood mononuclear cells (PBMCs), collected at new diagnosis, from a patient treated with antithyroid drugs. CDR3 reads: CASSQETGGFSTDTQYF. The DNA reads TGCGCCAGCAGCCAAGAGACGGGCGGGTTTAGCACAGATACGCAGTATTTT.